This passage covers 9 T cell receptor beta chains from one sample sequenced in a study of cytomegalovirus exposure and HLA in healthy donors. Researchers ran the PCR with 60 Vbeta and 13 Jbeta primers. Data came from immunoSEQ multiplex PCR; TCRdb stores just in-frame clones and leaves some out. Of some 100,000 clones detected, roughly 80% appear once; the ten largest clones hold roughly 2.5%. The sample consisted of PBMCs. The receptors shown here come from a female donor in good health and CMV-seronegative.

The chain is built from TRBV7-3 and TRBJ1-1; D not certain. Trimming took 5 bases from V and 2 from J, leaving 9 bases between them. The CDR3 is made up of 13 amino acids. CDR1 SGHTA and CDR2 FQGTGA come from the germline V gene. The CDR3 loop is CASSLAYNTEAFF. As DNA, the CDR3 is TGTGCCAGCAGCCTAGCTTACAACACTGAAGCTTTCTTT.

The chain links TRBV5-1 to TRBJ2-2, with 8 bases fitting TRBD2. The V and J ends lost 7 bases and 7 bases, in that order; junction bases with no gene match: 15. CDR1 and CDR2 (germline): SGHRS, YFSETQ. The CDR3 has 16 residues. CDR3 coding DNA: TGCGCCAGCGCCCCGTCCCCGCGGGGGGCTTACGGGGAGCTGTTTTTT. This translates into CASAPSPRGAYGELFF.

The chain couples TRBV7-3 to TRBJ2-1; possibly TRBD2 for D (6 bases). This CDR3 comprises 15 residues. Trimming cost V 4 bases and J 4 bases, with 14 bases left between them. Germline CDR1 reads SGHTA; CDR2 reads FQGTGA. The CDR3 nucleotides read TGTGCCAGCAGCTCATCCGGGACTGGTTACAATGAGCAGTTCTTC. This codes for CASSSSGTGYNEQFF.

This clone was seen a single time. V is TRBV5-6 and J is TRBJ1-1, with D maybe TRBD1 (6 bases). Germline assignment: CDR1 SGHDT and CDR2 YYEEEE. The CDR3 sequence is 14 residues long. The ends were cut back, 3 bases at V and 4 bases at J, with 13 bases in the middle. CDR3 nucleotide sequence: TGTGCCAGCAGCTCCGGAACAGGGTCCACTGAAGCTTTCTTT. Its protein product is CASSSGTGSTEAFF.

This chain connects TRBV6-5 to TRBJ2-7; the D gene is possibly TRBD1 (6 bases). V lost 6 bases and J lost 6, with 21 bases in between. The germline V gene has CDR1 MNHEY and CDR2 SVGAGI. CDR3 length: 15 residues. The CDR3 protein is CASRYDRGPQGEQYF. In DNA form, the CDR3 reads TGTGCCAGCAGATACGACCGCGGCCCACAGGGCGAGCAGTACTTC.

The rearrangement links TRBV7-9 to TRBJ2-2, with unresolved D. The V end lost 3 bases, the J end lost 6 bases, and 5 bases lay between the germline ends. The CDR3 contains 12 residues. Germline V gives CDR1 SEHNR, CDR2 FQNEAQ (reference sequence). This CDR3 is CASSFGAGELFF. In DNA, the CDR3 is TGTGCCAGCAGCTTTGGAGCCGGGGAGCTGTTTTTT.

The chain employs TRBV19 and TRBJ1-5; D is perhaps TRBD1 (5 bases). Trimming removed 5 bases at V and 6 bases at J, with 14 bases between. The V gene's germline CDR1 is LNHDA and CDR2 SQIVND (reference sequence). The CDR3 runs 14 residues. The CDR3: CASSGARDLQPQHF. CDR3 DNA sequence: TGTGCCAGTAGTGGAGCCAGGGATCTTCAGCCCCAGCATTTT.

This clone occurred a few times. The gene calls are TRBV4-1 and TRBJ1-1; possible D gene TRBD1, 6 bases. Per the germline V gene, CDR1 is MGHRA and CDR2 is YSYEKL. Between the trimmed V and J ends, which lost 4 bases and 8 bases, there was a span of 8 bases. This CDR3 has 11 residues. Here the CDR3 reads CASSLGTEAFF. In DNA form, the CDR3 reads TGCGCCAGCAGCCTAGGGACAGAAGCTTTCTTT.

This chain uses TRBV2 with TRBJ2-3; D is ambiguous. Germline V gene lookup returns CDR1 SNHLY and CDR2 FYNNEI. Trimming cost V 4 bases and J 2 bases, with 13 bases left between them. This CDR3 region has 15 residues. The CDR3 bases are TGTGCCAGCAGTGTTGATCATTCGGTCACAGATACGCAGTATTTT. The encoded protein is CASSVDHSVTDTQYF.